This is a list of T cell receptor beta chains from one sample in a study of OX40 agonist ivuxolimab in advanced cancers. Here immunoSEQ multiplex PCR was the method, and the copy in TCRdb shows in-frame clones only, minus some. The repertoire holds more than 45,000 clones, with 82% as singletons. Specimen: CD4+ or CD8+ T cells sorted from blood, collected in a trial of the OX40 agonist ivuxolimab. The receptors were gathered from an adult with an advanced solid tumor such as melanoma, head and neck, liver or kidney cancer. Each CDR3 is given with its conserved first and last residue. Fields, in order: V gene, clone size, J gene, D gene, CDR3 protein, CDR3 DNA. The D gene is left open where the match is weak. Some rows mark clone size as missing; the rest say once, few, many or name a class of expanded clone.

v_gene: TRBV7-2
abundance: once
j_gene: TRBJ2-3
d_gene: TRBD2
CDR3aa: CASSLENSGGDTQYF
CDR3nt: TGTGCCAGCAGCTTAGAGAATAGCGGGGGGGATACGCAGTATTTT

v_gene: TRBV10-2
abundance: few
j_gene: TRBJ1-1
d_gene: .
CDR3aa: CASSKNTEAFF
CDR3nt: TGCGCCAGCAGCAAGAACACTGAAGCTTTCTTT

v_gene: TRBV5-1
abundance: .
j_gene: TRBJ2-7
d_gene: TRBD1
CDR3aa: CASKDEYPDRDYEQYF
CDR3nt: TGCGCCAGCAAGGACGAGTATCCTGACAGGGACTACGAGCAGTACTTC

v_gene: TRBV7-8
abundance: .
j_gene: TRBJ1-4
d_gene: .
CDR3aa: CASSLTATNEKLFF
CDR3nt: TGTGCCAGCAGCTTGACAGCAACTAATGAAAAACTGTTTTTT

v_gene: TRBV6-6
abundance: .
j_gene: TRBJ1-3
d_gene: .
CDR3aa: CALRGAGNTIYF
CDR3nt: TGTGCCCTCCGAGGTGCTGGAAACACCATATATTTT

v_gene: TRBV4-1
abundance: .
j_gene: TRBJ2-1
d_gene: TRBD2
CDR3aa: CASSQTGSGLAGVSNEQFF
CDR3nt: TGCGCCAGCAGTCAGACGGGCTCAGGACTAGCGGGAGTTTCAAATGAGCAGTTCTTC

v_gene: TRBV7-9
abundance: .
j_gene: TRBJ1-1
d_gene: TRBD1
CDR3aa: CASSLTGTVEAFF
CDR3nt: TGTGCCAGCAGCTTAACGGGGACAGTTGAAGCTTTCTTT

v_gene: TRBV7-8
abundance: .
j_gene: TRBJ2-4
d_gene: .
CDR3aa: CASSLAGGIAKNIQYF
CDR3nt: TGTGCCAGCAGCTTAGCGGGAGGAATAGCCAAAAACATTCAGTACTTC

v_gene: TRBV27
abundance: .
j_gene: TRBJ2-4
d_gene: .
CDR3aa: CASSPRGVAKNIQYF
CDR3nt: TGTGCCAGCAGCCCTCGCGGAGTAGCCAAAAACATTCAGTACTTC

v_gene: TRBV7-3
abundance: .
j_gene: TRBJ2-2
d_gene: .
CDR3aa: CASSSPDMRFGGELFF
CDR3nt: TGTGCCAGCAGCTCCCCCGACATGCGGTTTGGCGGGGAGCTGTTTTTT

v_gene: TRBV7-6
abundance: .
j_gene: TRBJ2-3
d_gene: TRBD2
CDR3aa: CASSLTLAASTDTQYF
CDR3nt: TGTGCCAGCAGCTTAACCCTAGCGGCTAGCACAGATACGCAGTATTTT

v_gene: TRBV29-1
abundance: .
j_gene: TRBJ2-7
d_gene: .
CDR3aa: CSVLSGIRAPYEQYF
CDR3nt: TGCAGCGTACTCTCGGGGATTCGTGCCCCCTACGAGCAGTACTTC

v_gene: TRBV11-3
abundance: .
j_gene: TRBJ2-1
d_gene: TRBD2
CDR3aa: CASSLSGGHNEQFF
CDR3nt: TGTGCCAGCAGCTTAAGCGGGGGGCACAATGAGCAGTTCTTC

v_gene: TRBV18
abundance: .
j_gene: TRBJ1-2
d_gene: .
CDR3aa: CASSPQGLHGYTF
CDR3nt: TGTGCCAGCTCACCACAGGGTCTCCATGGCTACACCTTC

v_gene: TRBV10-2
abundance: once
j_gene: TRBJ2-5
d_gene: .
CDR3aa: CASKGFGSETQYF
CDR3nt: TGCGCCAGCAAAGGGTTCGGATCGGAGACCCAGTACTTC

v_gene: TRBV11-2
abundance: once
j_gene: TRBJ1-1
d_gene: .
CDR3aa: CASRAWQGGRNTEAFF
CDR3nt: TGTGCCAGCAGAGCCTGGCAGGGCGGGCGGAACACTGAAGCTTTCTTT

v_gene: TRBV6-5
abundance: .
j_gene: TRBJ2-5
d_gene: .
CDR3aa: CASRAFGKTQYF
CDR3nt: TGTGCCAGCAGGGCTTTCGGGAAGACCCAGTACTTC

v_gene: TRBV5-1
abundance: .
j_gene: TRBJ1-2
d_gene: .
CDR3aa: CASSLDGQNYGYTF
CDR3nt: TGCGCCAGCAGCTTGGATGGACAGAACTATGGCTACACCTTC

v_gene: TRBV19
abundance: .
j_gene: TRBJ2-3
d_gene: TRBD2
CDR3aa: CASSIASGSADTQYF
CDR3nt: TGTGCCAGTAGTATTGCTAGCGGGAGTGCAGATACGCAGTATTTT

v_gene: TRBV7-6
abundance: .
j_gene: TRBJ2-2
d_gene: .
CDR3aa: CASSLVAGRSDTGELFF
CDR3nt: TGTGCCAGCAGCTTAGTCGCGGGGCGAAGTGATACCGGGGAGCTGTTTTTT

v_gene: TRBV19
abundance: .
j_gene: TRBJ1-1
d_gene: .
CDR3aa: CASSSDGMNTEAFF
CDR3nt: TGTGCCAGTAGTTCGGACGGCATGAACACTGAAGCTTTCTTT

v_gene: TRBV2
abundance: .
j_gene: TRBJ1-3
d_gene: .
CDR3aa: CASSVRVTGNTIYF
CDR3nt: TGTGCCAGCAGTGTCCGGGTAACTGGAAACACCATATATTTT

v_gene: TRBV7-9
abundance: .
j_gene: TRBJ1-1
d_gene: .
CDR3aa: CASSLVYRGPNTEAFF
CDR3nt: TGTGCCAGCAGCTTAGTGTATCGGGGACCAAACACTGAAGCTTTCTTT

v_gene: TRBV7-2
abundance: .
j_gene: TRBJ2-2
d_gene: .
CDR3aa: CASSLYGTANTGELFF
CDR3nt: TGTGCCAGCAGCTTATACGGGACGGCGAACACCGGGGAGCTGTTTTTT

v_gene: TRBV2
abundance: once
j_gene: TRBJ1-2
d_gene: .
CDR3aa: CASSVVDRSNYGYTF
CDR3nt: TGTGCCAGCAGTGTGGTGGACAGATCTAACTATGGCTACACCTTC

v_gene: TRBV21-1
abundance: .
j_gene: TRBJ2-7
d_gene: .
CDR3aa: CASSKRQFRNEQYF
CDR3nt: TGTGCCAGCAGCAAGAGGCAGTTTCGGAACGAGCAGTACTTC

v_gene: TRBV6-1
abundance: once
j_gene: TRBJ2-5
d_gene: .
CDR3aa: CASSENLLAKETQYF
CDR3nt: TGTGCCAGCAGTGAGAACTTACTAGCCAAAGAGACCCAGTACTTC

v_gene: TRBV7-2
abundance: .
j_gene: TRBJ1-2
d_gene: TRBD1
CDR3aa: CASSLGGTALGGYTF
CDR3nt: TGTGCCAGCAGCTTAGGGGGGACAGCTTTAGGTGGCTACACCTTC

v_gene: TRBV5-4
abundance: .
j_gene: TRBJ2-3
d_gene: TRBD1
CDR3aa: CASSLDRGVTDTQYF
CDR3nt: TGTGCCAGCAGCTTAGACAGGGGAGTCACAGATACGCAGTATTTT

v_gene: TRBV5-8
abundance: .
j_gene: TRBJ1-2
d_gene: .
CDR3aa: CASSLQGFRGYTF
CDR3nt: TGTGCCAGCAGCTTGCAAGGATTCCGGGGCTACACCTTC

v_gene: TRBV25-1
abundance: .
j_gene: TRBJ1-1
d_gene: .
CDR3aa: CASSEPGEVTEAFF
CDR3nt: TGTGCCAGCAGTGAGCCAGGTGAGGTCACTGAAGCTTTCTTT

v_gene: TRBV18
abundance: .
j_gene: TRBJ1-5
d_gene: .
CDR3aa: CASSPTGPAPLSSGNQPQHF
CDR3nt: TGTGCCAGCTCTCCCACAGGGCCCGCGCCCCTATCGAGTGGCAATCAGCCCCAGCATTTT

v_gene: TRBV20-1
abundance: few
j_gene: TRBJ1-1
d_gene: .
CDR3aa: CSASGPGRVF
CDR3nt: TGCAGTGCCTCGGGACCGGGAAGGGTCTTT

v_gene: TRBV5-1
abundance: .
j_gene: TRBJ2-7
d_gene: TRBD2
CDR3aa: CASSPGTTAYEQYF
CDR3nt: TGCGCCAGCAGCCCCGGGACTACCGCTTACGAGCAGTACTTC

v_gene: TRBV5-1
abundance: .
j_gene: TRBJ2-7
d_gene: .
CDR3aa: CASSSGTGSYEQYF
CDR3nt: TGCGCCAGCAGCTCCGGGACGGGGTCCTACGAGCAGTACTTC

v_gene: TRBV9
abundance: .
j_gene: TRBJ2-7
d_gene: TRBD1
CDR3aa: CASSVRTGGYEQYF
CDR3nt: TGTGCCAGCAGCGTAAGGACAGGGGGCTACGAGCAGTACTTC

v_gene: TRBV9
abundance: once
j_gene: TRBJ2-5
d_gene: .
CDR3aa: CASSQEGRLTTQYF
CDR3nt: TGTGCCAGCAGCCAAGAGGGGCGCCTGACGACCCAGTACTTC

v_gene: TRBV27
abundance: .
j_gene: TRBJ2-4
d_gene: .
CDR3aa: CASSSFREVGNIQYF
CDR3nt: TGTGCCAGCAGTTCGTTCAGGGAGGTGGGGAACATTCAGTACTTC

v_gene: TRBV6-1
abundance: once
j_gene: TRBJ2-6
d_gene: .
CDR3aa: CASNERGKYSGNSGANVLTF
CDR3nt: TGTGCCAGCAATGAACGCGGGAAGTATTCTGGTAACTCTGGGGCCAACGTCCTGACTTTC

v_gene: TRBV5-1
abundance: .
j_gene: TRBJ2-1
d_gene: TRBD2
CDR3aa: CASSLSPSGGTNNEQFF
CDR3nt: TGCGCCAGCAGCTTATCTCCTAGCGGGGGTACTAACAATGAGCAGTTCTTC

v_gene: TRBV11-3
abundance: .
j_gene: TRBJ2-3
d_gene: TRBD2
CDR3aa: CASMGGRNTDTQYF
CDR3nt: TGTGCCAGCATGGGCGGGAGGAACACAGATACGCAGTATTTT

v_gene: TRBV7-9
abundance: .
j_gene: TRBJ2-1
d_gene: TRBD1
CDR3aa: CASSRTGTAYNEQFF
CDR3nt: TGTGCCAGCAGCAGAACCGGGACAGCATACAATGAGCAGTTCTTC

v_gene: TRBV15
abundance: once
j_gene: TRBJ1-3
d_gene: .
CDR3aa: CATSRDLADSGNTIYF
CDR3nt: TGTGCCACCAGCAGAGATCTAGCCGACTCTGGAAACACCATATATTTT

v_gene: TRBV14
abundance: .
j_gene: TRBJ2-1
d_gene: TRBD2
CDR3aa: CASSPRTSRGNEQFF
CDR3nt: TGTGCCAGCAGCCCGAGGACTAGCCGTGGCAATGAGCAGTTCTTC

v_gene: TRBV9
abundance: .
j_gene: TRBJ2-2
d_gene: .
CDR3aa: CASSVSLDVTGELFF
CDR3nt: TGTGCCAGCAGCGTATCCTTAGATGTCACCGGGGAGCTGTTTTTT

v_gene: TRBV7-3
abundance: .
j_gene: TRBJ2-1
d_gene: TRBD2
CDR3aa: CASSPLAGGGNEQFF
CDR3nt: TGTGCCAGCAGCCCGTTAGCGGGAGGGGGAAATGAGCAGTTCTTC

v_gene: TRBV12-5
abundance: .
j_gene: TRBJ1-3
d_gene: .
CDR3aa: CASSHSSGNTIYF
CDR3nt: TGTGCTAGTTCGCATAGCTCTGGAAACACCATATATTTT

v_gene: TRBV19
abundance: .
j_gene: TRBJ2-1
d_gene: TRBD2
CDR3aa: CATLGASGSSYNEQFF
CDR3nt: TGTGCCACCCTAGGGGCTAGCGGGAGCTCCTACAATGAGCAGTTCTTC

v_gene: TRBV15
abundance: .
j_gene: TRBJ1-1
d_gene: TRBD1
CDR3aa: CATSRDLLGTGTEAFF
CDR3nt: TGTGCCACCAGCAGAGATCTCCTTGGGACAGGCACTGAAGCTTTCTTT

v_gene: TRBV9
abundance: .
j_gene: TRBJ1-2
d_gene: .
CDR3aa: CASTLRSFSDRGYTF
CDR3nt: TGTGCCAGCACCCTACGGAGCTTCAGTGATCGTGGCTACACCTTC

v_gene: TRBV6-6
abundance: .
j_gene: TRBJ1-1
d_gene: .
CDR3aa: CASRLGSERTEAFF
CDR3nt: TGTGCCAGCCGTCTGGGGTCTGAAAGGACTGAAGCTTTCTTT

v_gene: TRBV10-1
abundance: .
j_gene: TRBJ2-2
d_gene: .
CDR3aa: CASTWDTDTGELFF
CDR3nt: TGCGCCAGCACCTGGGACACAGACACCGGGGAGCTGTTTTTT

v_gene: TRBV9
abundance: once
j_gene: TRBJ1-1
d_gene: .
CDR3aa: CASSVAQNTEAFF
CDR3nt: TGTGCCAGCAGCGTAGCTCAGAACACTGAAGCTTTCTTT

v_gene: TRBV5-6
abundance: .
j_gene: TRBJ2-7
d_gene: .
CDR3aa: CASSLGGVRVIHEQYF
CDR3nt: TGTGCCAGCAGCTTGGGAGGTGTCAGGGTAATCCACGAGCAGTACTTC

v_gene: TRBV7-9
abundance: .
j_gene: TRBJ2-7
d_gene: TRBD2
CDR3aa: CASSERTSGLYEQYF
CDR3nt: TGTGCCAGCAGCGAAAGGACTAGCGGTCTCTACGAGCAGTACTTC